This T cell receptor beta chain was sequenced in a study of T cell responses to AZD1222 COVID-19 vaccine. Study results and caveats: Donors were mostly white British, more females; clonal diversity possibly underestimated.

The data were produced by immunoSEQ multiplex PCR, yet TCRdb's version contains in-frame clones alone and is incomplete. The sample consists of 160,000 or so clones, around 90% of them appearing once. Second doses were pooled across both intervals (about 4 or about 12 weeks). The V gene end was trimmed by 11 bases and the J gene end by 4 bases; junction bases not matched to a gene: 5. This CDR3 has 11 amino acids. The germline V gene encodes CDR1 SNHLY and CDR2 FYNNEI. As to this clone: Its antigen is undetermined.

This TCR was recovered from an adult who received the AZD1222 COVID-19 vaccine. The gene calls are TRBV2 and TRBJ2-7; 7 bases are a match to TRBD2. The sequences come from peripheral blood, collected 28 days after the second AZD1222 dose. This CDR3 reads CASRGVYEQYF. CDR3 bases: TGTGCCTCCCGGGGGGTTTACGAGCAGTACTTC. Full variable domain (remainder filled in from reference TRBV2 and TRBJ2-7): EPEVTQTPSHQVTQMGQEVILRCVPISNHLYFYWYRQILGQKVEFLVSFYNNEISEKSEIFDDQFSVERPDGSNFTLKIRSTKLEDSAMYFCASRGVYEQYFGPGTRLTVT.